This T cell receptor (beta chain) is from a study of cytomegalovirus exposure and HLA in healthy donors. Findings of the study overall: Specificity of three CMV-associated chains for CMV antigens was verified in vitro.

On this clone: Antigen specificity is unknown.

CDR3 length equals 15 residues. With 1 base clipped from V and 3 bases from J, the junction kept 6 bases outside the gene matches. From germline, CDR1 is SGHVS and CDR2 FNYEAQ. Profiled with immunoSEQ multiplex PCR; TCRdb holds only in-frame clones, not every one. This table has a few hundred thousand clones, 70% to 90% appearing once. This TCR was recovered from a man under 40 in good health and CMV-seronegative. The sequenced sample consisted of PBMCs. The chain has TRBV7-6 and TRBJ2-7; TRBD1 aligns across 7 bases. CDR3 in amino acids: CASSLGTGGLYEQYF. The CDR3 DNA follows: TGTGCCAGCAGCTTAGGGACAGGCGGCCTCTACGAGCAGTACTTC.